This is a list of T cell receptor beta chains from one sample in a study of blood T cell repertoires in COVID-19. Sequencing was performed with immunoSEQ multiplex PCR; in TCRdb, only in-frame clones are kept and a portion is missing. Altogether 100,000 to 150,000 clones are present, 78% being singletons, with the ten largest covering under 3%. Source material: peripheral blood. Every receptor here comes from a man aged 70-80 years with acute or convalescent COVID-19. CDR3s include the opening cysteine and the closing phenylalanine or tryptophan. The order of the fields is V gene, J gene, CDR3 protein.

v_call: TRBV5-1; j_call: TRBJ1-2; cdr3_aa: CASSSTGDSGYTF
v_call: TRBV11-1; j_call: TRBJ2-1; cdr3_aa: CASSSNRVRNEQFF
v_call: TRBV9; j_call: TRBJ2-7; cdr3_aa: CASSPWDRGSYEQYF
v_call: TRBV3-1/TRBV3-2; j_call: TRBJ1-6; cdr3_aa: CASSQRDRVNSPLHF
v_call: TRBV12-3/TRBV12-4; j_call: TRBJ1-1; cdr3_aa: CASRDRGGTEAFF
v_call: TRBV5-1; j_call: TRBJ2-3; cdr3_aa: CASSLGTLAGGSTDTQYF
v_call: TRBV5-1; j_call: TRBJ2-7; cdr3_aa: CASSSGLAGGEQYF
v_call: TRBV19; j_call: TRBJ1-6; cdr3_aa: CASSDPGGNSPLHF
v_call: TRBV5-1; j_call: TRBJ1-1; cdr3_aa: CASSFAGISMNTEAFF
v_call: TRBV5-4; j_call: TRBJ1-1; cdr3_aa: CASSPPRGGNTEAFF
v_call: TRBV5-6; j_call: TRBJ2-5; cdr3_aa: CASSLTGLAAETQYF
v_call: TRBV4-1; j_call: TRBJ2-5; cdr3_aa: CASSPETGGWETQYF
v_call: TRBV19; j_call: TRBJ2-7; cdr3_aa: CASSTRQGRDSYEQYF
v_call: TRBV10-3; j_call: TRBJ1-3; cdr3_aa: CAISERGGGTAGNTIYF
v_call: TRBV7-2; j_call: TRBJ2-2; cdr3_aa: CANQGGARTGELFF
v_call: TRBV5-1; j_call: TRBJ2-3; cdr3_aa: CASSPLTGLIADTQYF
v_call: TRBV19; j_call: TRBJ1-6; cdr3_aa: CASSGRDRWDISPLHF
v_call: TRBV3-1/TRBV3-2; j_call: TRBJ1-5; cdr3_aa: CASSQDLGGHQPQHF
v_call: TRBV3-1/TRBV3-2; j_call: TRBJ1-6; cdr3_aa: CASSQAPGQGGSPLHF
v_call: TRBV11-2; j_call: TRBJ2-7; cdr3_aa: CASSLGQSYEQYF
v_call: TRBV5-1; j_call: TRBJ1-5; cdr3_aa: CASSFGGQNQPQHF
v_call: TRBV7-3; j_call: TRBJ2-5; cdr3_aa: CASSLPRTAKGKTQYF